The 10 T cell receptor beta chains reported below all come from one sample, sequenced in a study of somatic mutations in cytotoxic T cells in rheumatoid arthritis. Generated by immunoSEQ multiplex PCR, the TCRdb table keeps only in-frame clones and is missing some. Of 15,000 to 20,000 clones in the sample, 82% were seen once. Sequenced input: CD8+ T cells sorted from blood. These receptors were obtained from a woman aged 45 to 65 with rheumatoid arthritis.

The J gene is TRBJ2-3, the V gene TRBV27; D might be TRBD2 (5 bases). This CDR3 contains 19 residues. The V gene's germline CDR1 is MNHEY and CDR2 SMNVEV (reference sequence). V was trimmed by 6 bases and J by 0 bases, leaving 25 bases between them. The CDR3 DNA reads as TGTGCCAGCAGACAGAGGAAGCGGTTTAGGCTGATTAGCACAGATACGCAGTATTTT. It encodes CASRQRKRFRLISTDTQYF.

V gene TRBV7-9 combines with J gene TRBJ2-7, with 11 bases that match TRBD2. The CDR3 is 15 residues long. Trimming took 5 bases from V and 5 from J; bases not matched to a gene: 8. CDR1 is SEHNR and CDR2 is FQNEAQ in the germline V gene (reference sequence). For the CDR3, the DNA is TGTGCCAGCAGCACTCTAGCGGGAGGTGTCCACGAGCAGTACTTC. Translated: CASSTLAGGVHEQYF.

This chain joins TRBV7-9 and TRBJ1-5; a possible D gene is TRBD1 (5 bases). The ends were cut back, 3 bases at V and 0 bases at J, with 9 bases in the middle. The CDR3 consists of 15 residues. Germline CDR1 is SEHNR and CDR2 is FQNEAQ (reference sequence). CDR3 nucleotide sequence: TGTGCCAGCAGCTTTTCGGACATTAGCAATCAGCCCCAGCATTTT. It translates to CASSFSDISNQPQHF.

This clone has just one count. The chain uses TRBV2 and TRBJ2-7, with D uncertain. The CDR3 is made up of 13 amino acids. Trimming took 1 base from V and 9 from J, leaving 13 bases between them. Germline V gene sequence: CDR1 SNHLY, CDR2 FYNNEI. The CDR3 DNA is TGTGCCAGCAGTGAAGTCTCCGCACGGGTGCAGTACTTC. Amino acids: CASSEVSARVQYF.

V is TRBV7-9 and J is TRBJ2-7; D unclear. Per the germline V gene, CDR1 is SEHNR and CDR2 is FQNEAQ (reference sequence). Trimming cost V 4 bases and J 3 bases, with 13 bases left between them. This CDR3 spans 14 amino acids. CDR3 in DNA: TGTGCCAGCAGCTCCGAAAGACCAAACTACGAGCAGTACTTC. This translates into CASSSERPNYEQYF.

This clone is a singleton in its sample. The chain recombines TRBV7-9 with TRBJ2-7, with D hard to call. The CDR3 has 13 residues. The germline V gene has CDR1 SEHNR and CDR2 FQNEAQ (reference sequence). V gave up 1 base and J gave up 2 bases, with 6 bases separating them. The chain's CDR3 is CASSLENTYEQYF. In nucleotides, the CDR3 is TGTGCCAGCAGCTTAGAAAACACCTACGAGCAGTACTTC.

The sample holds a few counts of this clone. The chain employs TRBV19 and TRBJ1-2; D unclear. The CDR3 has 14 amino acids. Germline CDR1 LNHDA, CDR2 SQIVND (reference sequence). Between the trimmed V and J ends, which lost 4 bases and 6 bases, there was a span of 15 bases. The CDR3 sequence: CASSRRRQDHGYTF. DNA for the CDR3: TGTGCCAGTAGTAGAAGGCGGCAAGATCATGGCTACACCTTC.

The chain recombines TRBV27 with TRBJ2-7; perhaps TRBD2 as D (5 bases). Germline V gene sequence: CDR1 MNHEY, CDR2 SMNVEV (reference sequence). CDR3 size: 15 residues. The ends were cut back, 5 bases at V and 0 bases at J, with 14 bases in the middle. CDR3 sequence reads: CASSPSRARSYEQYF. DNA for the CDR3: TGTGCCAGCAGTCCTTCGCGGGCCCGCTCCTACGAGCAGTACTTC.

This rearrangement joins TRBV13 to TRBJ2-1; D assignment may be TRBD1 or TRBD2 (5 bases each). The CDR3 has 13 residues. Trimming left V 1 base short and J 5 bases short, with 6 bases between. CDR1 PRHDT and CDR2 FYEKMQ come from the germline V gene (reference sequence). CDR3 nucleotide sequence: TGTGCCAGCAGCTTAGCGGGGCACAATGAGCAGTTCTTC. Translated: CASSLAGHNEQFF.

V gene TRBV6-6 combines with J gene TRBJ2-4; D call uncertain. The CDR3 extends over 16 amino acids. Germline CDR1 and CDR2: MNHNY and SVGAGI (reference sequence). The germline V and J ends were trimmed by 2 bases and 0 bases, with 11 bases remaining between them. The CDR3 region is CASSYAAPPAKNIQYF. In DNA, the CDR3 is TGTGCCAGCAGTTACGCCGCCCCGCCAGCCAAAAACATTCAGTACTTC.